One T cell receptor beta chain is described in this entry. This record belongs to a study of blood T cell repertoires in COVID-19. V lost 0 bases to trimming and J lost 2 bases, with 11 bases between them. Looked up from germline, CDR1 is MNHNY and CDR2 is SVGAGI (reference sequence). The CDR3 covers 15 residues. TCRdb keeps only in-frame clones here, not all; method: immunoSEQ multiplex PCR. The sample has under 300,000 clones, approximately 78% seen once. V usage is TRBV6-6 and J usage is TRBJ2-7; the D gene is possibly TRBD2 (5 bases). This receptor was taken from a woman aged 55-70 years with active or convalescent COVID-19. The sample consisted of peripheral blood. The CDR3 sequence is CASSYSGAGTYEQYF. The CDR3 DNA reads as TGTGCCAGCAGTTACTCGGGAGCAGGCACCTACGAGCAGTACTTC.